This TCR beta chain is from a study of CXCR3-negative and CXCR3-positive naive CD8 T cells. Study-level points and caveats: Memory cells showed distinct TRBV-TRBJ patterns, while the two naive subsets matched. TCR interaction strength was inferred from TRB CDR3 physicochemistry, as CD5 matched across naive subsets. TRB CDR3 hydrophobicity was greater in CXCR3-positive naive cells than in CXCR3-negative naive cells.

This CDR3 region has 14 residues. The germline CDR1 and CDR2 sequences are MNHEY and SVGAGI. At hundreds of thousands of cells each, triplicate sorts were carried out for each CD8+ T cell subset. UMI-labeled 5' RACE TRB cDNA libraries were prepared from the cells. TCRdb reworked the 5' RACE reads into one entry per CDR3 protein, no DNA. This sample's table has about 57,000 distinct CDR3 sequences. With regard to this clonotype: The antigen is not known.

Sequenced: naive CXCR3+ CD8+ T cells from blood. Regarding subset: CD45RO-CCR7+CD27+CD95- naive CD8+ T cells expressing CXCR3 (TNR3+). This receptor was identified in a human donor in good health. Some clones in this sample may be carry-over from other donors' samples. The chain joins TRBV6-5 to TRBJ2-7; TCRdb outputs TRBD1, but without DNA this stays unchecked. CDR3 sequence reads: CASSMTGVSYEQYF.